A selection of T cell receptor beta chains follows, all from one sample in a study of identical twins. TCRdb analysed the 5' RACE reads with MiXCR anew, one entry per CDR3 protein. The sample carries about 890,000 distinct CDR3 sequences, 9% to 15% recorded once. The same data also went into a second study, on yellow fever vaccine responses in identical twins.

Material for sequencing was PBMCs. All receptors come from a woman aged 18 to 35 in good health. Both conserved end residues are part of each CDR3. D genes are given only for firm matches. The size of a clone is reported for some rows only, either as once, few or many, or as a class for expanded clones.

CDR3 DNA,CDR3 protein,clone size,D gene,J gene,CDR3 length,V gene
TGTGCCAGCAGCTTAGCCCTAACGGCCCAAGGCGGGCAAAATACGCAGTATTTT,CASSLALTAQGGQNTQYF,many,NA,TRBJ2-3,18,TRBV7-8
TGCGCCAGCAGCTTTTCGGGAGGGGTCGATACGCAGTATTTT,CASSFSGGVDTQYF,NA,TRBD2,TRBJ2-3,14,TRBV5-1
TGTGCCACCAGTGTTATGGACAGGTCCTACGAGCAGTACTTC,CATSVMDRSYEQYF,many,TRBD1,TRBJ2-7,14,TRBV24-1
TGTGCCAGCTCACAACAACTAGCGGGGGACACAGATACGCAGTATTTT,CASSQQLAGDTDTQYF,NA,TRBD2,TRBJ2-3,16,TRBV18
TGTGCCAGCAGCCGGACAAGCCCATGGACTGAAGCTTTCTTT,CASSRTSPWTEAFF,NA,NA,TRBJ1-1,14,TRBV27
TGTGCCAGCAGCTGGTTTAATCAGCCCCAGCATTTT,CASSWFNQPQHF,few,NA,TRBJ1-5,12,TRBV7-9
TGTGCCTCGAACCGTCAGGAAGGGCCCGTTGAGACCCAGTACTTC,CASNRQEGPVETQYF,NA,NA,TRBJ2-5,15,TRBV10-3
TGTGCCAGCAGTTTTGTCCTAGCGGGAGGAGTAGAGACCCAGTACTTC,CASSFVLAGGVETQYF,NA,TRBD2,TRBJ2-5,16,TRBV27
TGTGCCACCAGCAGAGCAAATCTGGGTGAAAAACTGTTTTTT,CATSRANLGEKLFF,few,NA,TRBJ1-4,14,TRBV15
TGTGCCAGTAGTATAGGCGGGACGCCCCAGCATTTT,CASSIGGTPQHF,few,NA,TRBJ1-5,12,TRBV19
TGTGCCAGCAGCTTGGAATTGGCGTACTCCCGATATGGCTACACCTTC,CASSLELAYSRYGYTF,NA,NA,TRBJ1-2,16,TRBV5-5
TGTGCCAGCAGCTCGACAGGGAATGGGGCCAACGTCCTGACTTTC,CASSSTGNGANVLTF,NA,TRBD1,TRBJ2-6,15,TRBV5-5
TGTGCCAGCGGGAGGGGGGGAACCGGGGAGCTGTTTTTT,CASGRGGTGELFF,many,NA,TRBJ2-2,13,TRBV12-3/TRBV12-4
TGCGCCAGTCGAGGGGTGGACGACACCGGGGAGCTGTTTTTT,CASRGVDDTGELFF,NA,NA,TRBJ2-2,14,TRBV10-2
TGTGCCAGCAGCTTTTACACCCTCGGACTTAATTCACCCCTCCACTTT,CASSFYTLGLNSPLHF,few,NA,TRBJ1-6,16,TRBV5-5
TGTGCCAGCAGCCTCGCCTACAGGGGTTCCGGGGAGCTGTTTTTT,CASSLAYRGSGELFF,few,TRBD1,TRBJ2-2,15,TRBV7-2
TGTGCCAGCAGTGCATCGAAATCCTCAGGGAGAGAGCAGTTCTTC,CASSASKSSGREQFF,many,NA,TRBJ2-1,15,TRBV6-1
TGTGCCAGCACCGCCTCGGACAGGTTTTACAATGAGCAGTTCTTC,CASTASDRFYNEQFF,many,TRBD1,TRBJ2-1,15,TRBV7-9
TGTGCCAGCAGCCAGGGTGCCTCTGGGGCCAACGTCCTGACTTTC,CASSQGASGANVLTF,few,NA,TRBJ2-6,15,TRBV7-3
TGTGCCAGCACCCCCGCAGGGCAGCCTTACAATGAGCAGTTCTTC,CASTPAGQPYNEQFF,NA,NA,TRBJ2-1,15,TRBV7-9
TGTGCCAGCAGTTTTCGGACAGGGGGCAATCAGCCCCAGCATTTT,CASSFRTGGNQPQHF,many,TRBD1,TRBJ1-5,15,TRBV6-2/TRBV6-3
TGTGCCAGCAGAAAAAACGGACTAGCGGGCTACAATGAGCAGTTCTTC,CASRKNGLAGYNEQFF,few,TRBD2,TRBJ2-1,16,TRBV6-1
TGTGCTAGTGGTTTGACCAACTACAATGAGCAGTTCTTC,CASGLTNYNEQFF,NA,NA,TRBJ2-1,13,TRBV12-5
TGTGCCAGCAGTTCAAAGGTTGTAAGCAATCAGCCCCAGCATTTT,CASSSKVVSNQPQHF,NA,NA,TRBJ1-5,15,TRBV6-5
TGCAGTGCTAGAGGTTACGGGGGCACCGGGAATGAGCAGTTCTTC,CSARGYGGTGNEQFF,few,NA,TRBJ2-1,15,TRBV20-1
TGCAGTGCTAGAGATCTTATCGGTCCTCAGAATCAGCCCCAGCATTTT,CSARDLIGPQNQPQHF,many,NA,TRBJ1-5,16,TRBV20-1
TGCAGTGCTACTGGGACAGAAAGAGGATGGCCTGAAGCTTTCTTT,CSATGTERGWPEAFF,few,TRBD1,TRBJ1-1,15,TRBV20-1
TGTGCCAGCAGCTCGATGACGGTCTATGGCTACACCTTC,CASSSMTVYGYTF,few,NA,TRBJ1-2,13,TRBV7-9
TGTGCCAGCAGCTTAGGTCCAGGGGCAGAGACCCAGTACTTC,CASSLGPGAETQYF,few,NA,TRBJ2-5,14,TRBV7-9
TGTGCCAGCAGACTGGTGTGGAACACTGAAGCTTTCTTT,CASRLVWNTEAFF,NA,NA,TRBJ1-1,13,TRBV6-1
TGTGCCAGCAGCTTAGGGACAGGGTCTAGGATCACTGAAGCTTTCTTT,CASSLGTGSRITEAFF,many,TRBD1,TRBJ1-1,16,TRBV7-8
TGCAGTGCTAGAGATGGGGGACAGGAGGGGAGGGCAGGCTACACCTTC,CSARDGGQEGRAGYTF,few,TRBD1,TRBJ1-2,16,TRBV20-1